This TCR beta chain was sequenced in a study of CD8 T cells in ankylosing spondylitis. The CDR3 runs 15 residues. The V gene end was trimmed by 1 base and the J gene end by 6 bases; junction bases not matched to a gene: 8. The V gene's germline CDR1 is SGHVS and CDR2 FNYEAQ. With molecular barcodes, quantitative 5'-RACE was used to make the TCR beta libraries. TCRdb reprocessed the 5' RACE reads via MiXCR and lists one record per CDR3 protein. The table records more than 600,000 distinct CDR3 sequences, roughly 20% of them present only once. This clonotype was seen only a few times. Its antigen remains unknown. Study-wide findings and caveats: The authors reported significant enrichment of disease-linked clones in matched ankylosing spondylitis synovial fluid. Disease-associated clonotypes exhibited CD8+ identity and were relatively infrequent in peripheral blood. Made up of fewer than ten highly homologous variants, a TCR beta motif appeared characteristic of ankylosing spondylitis blood. Previous work reported some of these motif variants in the synovial fluid and blood of reactive arthritis.

This chain joins TRBV7-6 and TRBJ2-7, with TRBD2 identical over 8 bases. This clonotype was obtained from a male donor with ankylosing spondylitis. The sample comprised blood, either unsorted or a sorted T cell fraction (not recorded which). In nucleotides, the CDR3 is TGTGCCAGCAGCTTAGATGTAGCGGGATATGCCGAGCAGTACTTC. Translation: CASSLDVAGYAEQYF. Full variable domain (rest looked up from reference TRBV7-6 and TRBJ2-7): GAGVSQSPRYKVTKRGQDVALRCDPISGHVSLYWYRQALGQGPEFLTYFNYEAQQDKSGLPNDRFSAERPEGSISTLTIQRTEQRDSAMYRCASSLDVAGYAEQYFGPGTRLTVT.